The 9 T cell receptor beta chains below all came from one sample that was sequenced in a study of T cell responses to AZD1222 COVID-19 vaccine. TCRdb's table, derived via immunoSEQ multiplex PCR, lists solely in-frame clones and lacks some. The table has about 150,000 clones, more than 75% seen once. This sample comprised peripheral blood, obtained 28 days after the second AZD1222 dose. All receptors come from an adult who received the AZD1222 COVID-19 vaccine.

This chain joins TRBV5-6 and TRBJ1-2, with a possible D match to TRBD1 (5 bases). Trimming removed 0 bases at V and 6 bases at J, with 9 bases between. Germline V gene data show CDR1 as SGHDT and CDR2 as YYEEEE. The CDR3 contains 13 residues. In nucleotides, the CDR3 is TGTGCCAGCAGCTTGGCCGGGACGGATGGCTACACCTTC. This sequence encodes CASSLAGTDGYTF. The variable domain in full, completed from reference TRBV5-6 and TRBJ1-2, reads DAGVTQSPTHLIKTRGQQVTLRCSPKSGHDTVSWYQQALGQGPQFIFQYYEEEERQRGNFPDRFSGHQFPNYSSELNVNALLLGDSALYLCASSLAGTDGYTFGSGTRLTVV.

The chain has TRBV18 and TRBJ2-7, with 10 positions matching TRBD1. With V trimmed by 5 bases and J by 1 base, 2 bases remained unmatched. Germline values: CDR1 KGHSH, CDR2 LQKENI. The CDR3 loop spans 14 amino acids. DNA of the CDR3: TGTGCCAGCTCATCGGGACAGGGGTCCTACGAGCAGTACTTC. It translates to CASSSGQGSYEQYF. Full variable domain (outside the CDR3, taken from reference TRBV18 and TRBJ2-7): NAGVMQNPRHLVRRRGQEARLRCSPMKGHSHVYWYRQLPEEGLKFMVYLQKENIIDESGMPKERFSAEFPKEGPSILRIQQVVRGDSAAYFCASSSGQGSYEQYFGPGTRLTVT.

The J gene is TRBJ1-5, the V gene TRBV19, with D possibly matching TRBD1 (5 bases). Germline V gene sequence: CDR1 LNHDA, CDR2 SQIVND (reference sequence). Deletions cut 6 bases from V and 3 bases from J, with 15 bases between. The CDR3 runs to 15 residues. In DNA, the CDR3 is TGTGCCAGTAGCACTTCTCCAGGGTCCAATCAGCCCCAGCATTTT. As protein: CASSTSPGSNQPQHF.

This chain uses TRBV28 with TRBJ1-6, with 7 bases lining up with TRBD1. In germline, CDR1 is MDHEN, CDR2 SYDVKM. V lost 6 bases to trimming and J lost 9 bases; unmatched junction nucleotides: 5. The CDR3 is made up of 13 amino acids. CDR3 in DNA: TGTGCCAGCAGCCCAGACAGGGCTTCACCCCTCCACTTT. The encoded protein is CASSPDRASPLHF. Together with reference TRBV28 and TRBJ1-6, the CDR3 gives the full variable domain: DVKVTQSSRYLVKRTGEKVFLECVQDMDHENMFWYRQDPGLGLRLIYFSYDVKMKEKGDIPEGYSVSREKKERFSLILESASTNQTSMYLCASSPDRASPLHFGNGTRLTVT.

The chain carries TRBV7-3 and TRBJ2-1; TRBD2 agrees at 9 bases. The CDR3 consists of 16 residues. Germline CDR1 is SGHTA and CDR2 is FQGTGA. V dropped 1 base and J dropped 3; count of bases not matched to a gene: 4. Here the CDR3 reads CASSLSSGGLYNEQFF. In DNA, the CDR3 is TGTGCCAGCAGCTTAAGTAGCGGGGGACTCTACAATGAGCAGTTCTTC.

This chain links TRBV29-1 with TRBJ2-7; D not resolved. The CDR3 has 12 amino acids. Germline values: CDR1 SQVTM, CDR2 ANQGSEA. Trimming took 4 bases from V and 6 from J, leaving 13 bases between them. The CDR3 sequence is CSVGSPLGEQYF. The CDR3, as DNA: TGCAGCGTTGGTTCGCCCCTGGGCGAGCAGTACTTC.

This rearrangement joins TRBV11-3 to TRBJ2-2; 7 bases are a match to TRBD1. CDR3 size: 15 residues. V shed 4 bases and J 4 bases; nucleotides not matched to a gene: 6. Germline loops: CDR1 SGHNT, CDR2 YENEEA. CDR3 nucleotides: TGTGCCAGCAGCTCCGCGGCAGGGGGCACCGGGGAGCTGTTTTTT. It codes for CASSSAAGGTGELFF.

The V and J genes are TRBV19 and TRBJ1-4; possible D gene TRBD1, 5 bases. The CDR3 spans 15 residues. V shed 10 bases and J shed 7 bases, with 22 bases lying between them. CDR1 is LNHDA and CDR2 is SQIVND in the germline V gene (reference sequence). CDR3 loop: CATQTDTEGSEKLFF. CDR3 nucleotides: TGTGCCACCCAGACAGATACTGAAGGGAGTGAAAAACTGTTTTTT.

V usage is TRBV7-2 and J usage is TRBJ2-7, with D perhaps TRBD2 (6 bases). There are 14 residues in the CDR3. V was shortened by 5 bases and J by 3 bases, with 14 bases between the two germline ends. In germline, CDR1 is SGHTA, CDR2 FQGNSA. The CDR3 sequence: CASSALLADYEQYF. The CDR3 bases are TGTGCCAGCAGCGCCCTACTAGCCGACTACGAGCAGTACTTC.